These 21 T cell receptor beta chains share one sample of origin, sequenced in a study of blood T cell repertoires in COVID-19. Method: immunoSEQ multiplex PCR; TCRdb's copy keeps in-frame clones and lacks some. The sample contains over 120,000 clones, about four fifths of which appear only once. The sequenced sample consisted of peripheral blood. The receptors were sampled from a man between 65 and 80 years old who had recovered from COVID-19.

J is TRBJ1-2 and V is TRBV11-2, with TRBD1 matching 8 bases. The CDR3 has 13 residues. The germline gives CDR1 SGHAT, CDR2 FQNNGV. Trimming removed 5 bases from V and 3 bases from J; junction bases left unmatched: 2. DNA for the CDR3: TGTGCCAGCAGCATGACAGGGGACTATGGCTACACCTTC. Translation gives CASSMTGDYGYTF.

The gene calls are TRBV3-1 (or the pseudogene TRBV3-2) and TRBJ1-2; D is uncertain. Germline values: CDR1 LGHDT, CDR2 YNNKEL (reference sequence). Trimming took off 0 bases at V and 0 bases at J, with 14 bases between the two ends. The CDR3 totals 17 residues. DNA for the CDR3: TGTGCCAGCAGCCAAGAAAATAGCGCGGCCCCTAACTATGGCTACACCTTC. Protein: CASSQENSAAPNYGYTF.

The chain couples TRBV15 to TRBJ2-7; tentative D call: TRBD2 (6 bases). The CDR3 totals 13 residues. From germline, CDR1 is LNHNV and CDR2 YYDKDF (reference sequence). V lost 4 bases, J lost 1 base, and 8 bases lay in between. CDR3 sequence reads: CATSTGESYEQYF. As DNA, the CDR3 is TGTGCCACCAGCACGGGGGAGTCCTACGAGCAGTACTTC.

The CDR3 loop reads CASNEVPPKQGVNTEAFF. The CDR3 nucleotides read TGCGCCAGCAATGAAGTGCCCCCCAAACAGGGAGTGAACACTGAAGCTTTCTTT. V gene TRBV5-1 combines with J gene TRBJ1-1; D might be TRBD1 (6 bases). V was cut by 6 bases and J by 0 bases, with 24 bases left in between. The CDR3 extends over 18 amino acids. Germline V gives CDR1 SGHRS, CDR2 YFSETQ.

The chain uses TRBV2 and TRBJ1-1; D gene uncertain. The germline CDR1 and CDR2 sequences are SNHLY and FYNNEI. The ends were cut back, 6 bases at V and 7 bases at J, with 15 bases in the middle. CDR3 length: 13 residues. The CDR3 DNA reads TGTGCCAGCAGCGCAGCGGGGATTGGTGAAGCTTTCTTT. This gives the protein CASSAAGIGEAFF.

This chain links TRBV9 with TRBJ2-7, with TRBD2 matching 9 bases. With V trimmed by 3 bases and J by 6 bases, 10 bases remained unmatched. The CDR3 is 15 amino acids. Germline-derived CDR1 and CDR2 are SGDLS and YYNGEE. The DNA of the CDR3 is TGTGCCAGCAGCGAATTCGGGACTAGCTTCGGCGAGCAGTACTTC. It translates to CASSEFGTSFGEQYF. The whole variable domain, remainder taken from reference TRBV9 and TRBJ2-7, is DSGVTQTPKHLITATGQRVTLRCSPRSGDLSVYWYQQSLDQGLQFLIQYYNGEERAKGNILERFSAQQFPDLHSELNLSSLELGDSALYFCASSEFGTSFGEQYFGPGTRLTVT.

V gene TRBV4-1 combines with J gene TRBJ1-5; D not certain. Looked up from germline, CDR1 is MGHRA and CDR2 is YSYEKL. The CDR3 is 13 residues long. Trimming cost V 2 bases and J 8 bases, with 10 bases left between them. The CDR3 nucleotides read TGCGCCAGCAGCCAACTCTTAGTAGAGCCCCAGCATTTT. This sequence encodes CASSQLLVEPQHF.

The genes are TRBV27 and TRBJ1-1, with D perhaps matching TRBD1 (6 bases). V was shortened by 3 bases and J by 4 bases, with 12 bases between the two germline ends. This CDR3 spans 14 amino acids. Germline CDR1 is MNHEY and CDR2 is SMNVEV (reference sequence). Written as DNA, the CDR3 is TGTGCCAGCAGTTTTGGGCAGGGGACCACTGAAGCTTTCTTT. This codes for CASSFGQGTTEAFF.

The CDR3 region has the DNA TGTGCCCCACTGCTAGGTGAAGAGACCCAGTACTTC. Translation gives CAPLLGEETQYF. This rearrangement joins TRBV10-3 to TRBJ2-5; D is unclear. The CDR3 consists of 12 residues. The germline V gene has CDR1 ENHRY and CDR2 SYGVKD. V lost 11 bases and J 3 bases, leaving 13 bases between the germline ends.

This chain joins TRBV7-7 and TRBJ2-1; 8 nucleotides agree with TRBD2. Looked up from germline, CDR1 is SSHAT and CDR2 is FNYEAQ (reference sequence). Trimming cost V 1 base and J 7 bases; bases outside gene matches: 9. This CDR3 is built from 16 residues. CDR3: CASSLGATSGLNEQFF. DNA for the CDR3: TGTGCCAGCAGCTTAGGGGCTACTAGCGGACTAAATGAGCAGTTCTTC.

This clone was observed a few times. The chain couples TRBV5-1 to TRBJ1-2, with 7 bases identical to TRBD1. V lost 4 bases, J lost 6 bases, and 3 bases stayed unmatched. The CDR3 consists of 12 residues. Germline loops: CDR1 SGHRS, CDR2 YFSETQ. The CDR3 DNA reads TGCGCCAGCAGCCCGGACAGGAATGGCTACACCTTC. It encodes CASSPDRNGYTF.

V and J are TRBV11-2 and TRBJ1-3; 11 nucleotides match TRBD1. The germline V gene has CDR1 SGHAT and CDR2 FQNNGV. CDR3 size: 17 residues. V was pared by 5 bases and J by 9 bases, with 15 bases of the junction left unmatched. The CDR3 nucleotides are TGTGCCAGCAGCCCAACCGGGACAGGGGGGTCAGCTGTCACCATATATTTT. The encoded protein is CASSPTGTGGSAVTIYF.

The chain uses TRBV7-9 and TRBJ2-2; D gene ambiguous. Trimming pared 5 bases from V and 2 bases from J, leaving 9 bases between. The CDR3 loop spans 14 amino acids. Germline CDR1 and CDR2: SEHNR and FQNEAQ (reference sequence). As DNA, the CDR3 is TGTGCCAGCAGCCCAAACATAAACACCGGGGAGCTGTTTTTT. Encoded protein: CASSPNINTGELFF.

This clone was seen once. This chain links TRBV20-1 with TRBJ1-4; TRBD1 agrees at 7 bases. This CDR3 is built from 14 residues. V lost 5 bases and J lost 7; bases outside the gene matches: 10. CDR1 DFQATT and CDR2 SNEGSKA come from the germline V gene (reference sequence). The CDR3, as DNA: TGCAGTGCTCGTGCGAGGGGGCGCGGTGAAAAACTGTTTTTT. Protein sequence: CSARARGRGEKLFF.

This clone was observed a few times. The chain combines TRBV5-4 with TRBJ2-7; 15 nucleotides match TRBD2. The CDR3 is made up of 17 amino acids. Germline trimming cut 5 bases from V and 2 bases from J; bases unmatched to any gene: 8. Germline V gene sequence: CDR1 SGHNT, CDR2 YYREEE (reference sequence). The CDR3 sequence: CASSTGTSGRKAYEQYF. The CDR3 region has the DNA TGTGCCAGCAGTACTGGGACTAGCGGGAGGAAGGCCTACGAGCAGTACTTC.

The V gene is TRBV10-1, the J gene TRBJ2-1, with TRBD2 identical over 14 bases. V was pared by 2 bases and J by 7 bases, with 7 bases of the junction left unmatched. Germline-derived CDR1 and CDR2 are WNHNN and SYGVQD (reference sequence). The CDR3 totals 17 residues. CDR3 nucleotides: TGCGCCAGCAGTGAGATAGGGGGACTAGCGGGAGTTAATGAGCAGTTCTTC. Amino acid sequence: CASSEIGGLAGVNEQFF.

The V and J genes are TRBV25-1 and TRBJ1-3; the D is unclear. Trimming cost V 7 bases and J 4 bases, with 5 bases left between them. Germline CDR1 and CDR2: MGHDK and SYGVNS. CDR3 length: 11 residues. CDR3 DNA: TGTGCCAGCACCCTCGGAAACACCATATATTTT. Its protein is CASTLGNTIYF.

V is TRBV5-4 and J is TRBJ2-7, with 8 bases that match TRBD1. J was trimmed by 6 bases and V by 0 bases; bases with no gene match: 5. The CDR3 runs 14 residues. Germline CDR1 reads SGHNT; CDR2 reads YYREEE (reference sequence). For the CDR3, the DNA is TGTGCCAGCAGCTTGGGACAGGGGAGGCTCGAGCAGTACTTC. The encoded protein is CASSLGQGRLEQYF.

J is TRBJ2-5 and V is TRBV7-2; D remains ambiguous. V lost 0 bases, J lost 0 bases, and 5 bases lay in between. Per the germline V gene, CDR1 is SGHTA and CDR2 is FQGNSA. The CDR3 loop spans 14 amino acids. CDR3 in amino acids: CASSLAHYQETQYF. CDR3 nucleotides: TGTGCCAGCAGCTTAGCTCACTACCAAGAGACCCAGTACTTC.

Here the CDR3 DNA reads TGTGCTAGTGGGCAGGGGTCACCAAGCAATCAGCCCCAGCATTTT. Protein sequence: CASGQGSPSNQPQHF. The gene calls are TRBV12-5 and TRBJ1-5, with D maybe TRBD1 (6 bases). Germline V CDR1 and CDR2: LGHNT, FRNRAP. Trimming removed 6 bases from V and 1 base from J, with 13 bases in between. CDR3 size: 15 residues.

The sample holds one count of this clone. The J gene is TRBJ2-3, the V gene TRBV7-9; the D gene is possibly TRBD2 (5 bases). The CDR3 sequence is 18 residues long. V was cut by 5 bases and J by 2 bases, with 23 bases left in between. The germline V gene has CDR1 SEHNR and CDR2 FQNEAQ (reference sequence). CDR3 in amino acids: CASSAPPERESVTDTQYF. For the CDR3, the DNA is TGTGCCAGCAGCGCCCCCCCCGAGAGGGAGTCTGTCACAGATACGCAGTATTTT.